The 26 T cell receptor beta chains presented below share a single source sample, sequenced in a study of blood T cells in healthy people across ages. Sample-barcoded 5' priming and a J-beta primer mix drove a second PCR of 7 to 11 cycles. Using its own MiXCR run on the 5' RACE reads, TCRdb lists one record per CDR3 protein. The sample lists around 1,500,000 distinct CDR3 sequences, 28% seen once, with about 8% in the top ten. Sequenced sample: blood. Every receptor here comes from a woman between 25 and 40 years old in good health.

This clonotype was counted at least ten times. One end of the junction is discordant with germline, which a read error may explain. The rearrangement links TRBV5-1 to TRBJ2-7; 7 bases fit TRBD1. This CDR3 has 13 amino acids. The V gene's germline CDR1 is SGHRS and CDR2 YFSETQ. DNA for the CDR3: TGTGCCTCAACGGGACAGAGCTCCTACGAGCAGTACTTC. Amino acid sequence: CASTGQSSYEQYF.

In its sample, this clonotype was seen a few times. This chain joins TRBV5-1 and TRBJ2-5; 8 nucleotides match TRBD2. Germline lookup yields CDR1 SGHRS and CDR2 YFSETQ. The CDR3 has 16 residues. V shed 4 bases and J 1 base; nucleotides not matched to a gene: 9. CDR3 in DNA: TGCGCCAGCAGCCCCCCCGGGACTAGAGTCCAAGAGACCCAGTACTTC. Encoded protein: CASSPPGTRVQETQYF.

The rearrangement uses TRBV7-2 and TRBJ2-3; D assignment may be TRBD1 or TRBD2 (5 bases each). Germline V gene data show CDR1 as SGHTA and CDR2 as FQGNSA. The CDR3 runs 16 residues. The V gene lost 1 base and the J gene lost 6 bases, with 17 bases spanning the gap. As DNA, the CDR3 is TGTGCCAGCAGCTTAGGAGCCGGGGCCACCCCGGATACGCAGTATTTT. This translates into CASSLGAGATPDTQYF.

This clonotype has more than one count but fewer than ten. J is TRBJ2-3 and V is TRBV28, with D hard to call. The CDR3 is made up of 14 amino acids. The V and J ends lost 5 bases and 0 bases respectively, with 9 bases between them. From germline, CDR1 is MDHEN and CDR2 SYDVKM. This CDR3 reads CASSPLLSTDTQYF. The CDR3 coding sequence is TGTGCCAGCAGTCCCCTTTTGAGCACAGATACGCAGTATTTT.

This clonotype was seen a handful of times. V is TRBV7-8 and J is TRBJ2-7, with a weak D call TRBD1 (6 bases). Germline CDR1 is SGHVS and CDR2 is FQNEAQ. The CDR3 loop spans 15 amino acids. The V end was cut by 3 bases, the J end by 0 bases, with 12 bases between. CDR3 loop: CASSFDRLNSYEQYF. The CDR3 nucleotides read TGTGCCAGCAGCTTTGACAGGCTGAACTCCTACGAGCAGTACTTC.

The chain is built from TRBV12-3 or TRBV12-4 and TRBJ1-1; D unclear. The CDR3 runs 15 residues. V lost 6 bases and J lost 6, with 20 bases in between. CDR3 loop: CASSPAEVTQSEAFF. The CDR3 region has the DNA TGTGCCAGCAGCCCGGCGGAAGTTACCCAGTCTGAAGCTTTCTTT.

A few counts support this clonotype. The chain is built from TRBV5-1 and TRBJ2-1; 11 nucleotides agree with TRBD2. J gave up 6 bases and V 5 bases, and 10 bases lay outside the gene matches. The CDR3 is 16 residues long. Per the germline V gene, CDR1 is SGHRS and CDR2 is YFSETQ. CDR3 in amino acids: CASRALAGGPGNEQFF. As DNA, the CDR3 is TGCGCCAGCAGAGCCTTAGCGGGGGGGCCCGGCAATGAGCAGTTCTTC.

This clonotype was detected a few times. This rearrangement joins TRBV7-2 to TRBJ1-4; D gene unclear. The V gene's germline CDR1 is SGHTA and CDR2 FQGNSA. The V end lost 1 base, the J end lost 7 bases, and 7 bases lay between the germline ends. The CDR3 has 13 residues. This CDR3 reads CASSLEATEKLFF. The CDR3 DNA follows: TGTGCCAGCAGCTTAGAGGCCACTGAAAAACTGTTTTTT.

This clonotype has only a few counts. Since a much larger clone is just one base distant, this may be a read error. The chain links TRBV29-1 to TRBJ2-7, with 13 bases identical to TRBD2. This CDR3 is 14 amino acids long. Per germline, CDR1 SQVTM and CDR2 ANQGSEA. Written as DNA, the CDR3 is TGCAGCGTCGAAGGACTAGCGGGAGATTTTGAGCAGTACTTC. As protein: CSVEGLAGDFEQYF.

The chain recombines TRBV28 with TRBJ2-7, with D hard to call. The length of the CDR3 is 13 residues. Trimming shortened V by 7 bases and J by 2 bases, and 12 bases separated the two germline ends. Germline-derived CDR1 and CDR2 are MDHEN and SYDVKM. CDR3 DNA sequence: TGTGCCAGCACTCAAAGGGTGCCCTACGAGCAGTACTTC. Its protein is CASTQRVPYEQYF. Looking up the rest from reference TRBV28 and TRBJ2-7 gives the full variable domain: DVKVTQSSRYLVKRTGEKVFLECVQDMDHENMFWYRQDPGLGLRLIYFSYDVKMKEKGDIPEGYSVSREKKERFSLILESASTNQTSMYLCASTQRVPYEQYFGPGTRLTVT.

This clonotype was seen only once. The J gene is TRBJ2-1, the V gene TRBV15; TRBD2 matches at 8 bases. The junction had 8 bases not matched to a gene; V was cut back by 5 bases and J by 2 bases. The CDR3 covers 16 residues. Looked up from germline, CDR1 is LNHNV and CDR2 is YYDKDF (reference sequence). CDR3 protein: CATSVGREGTYNEQFF. CDR3 in DNA: TGTGCCACCAGCGTCGGGAGGGAGGGGACCTACAATGAGCAGTTCTTC.

The table lists this clonotype with many counts. This chain connects TRBV28 to TRBJ2-6; D is undetermined. The CDR3 is 13 residues long. Trimming cost V 11 bases and J 4 bases, with 12 bases left between them. Germline CDR1 MDHEN, CDR2 SYDVKM. The CDR3 coding sequence is TGTGCCGCCCAGCCCGGCGGGGCCAACGTCCTGACTTTC. It specifies CAAQPGGANVLTF.

This clonotype showed up just a few times. CDR3 sequence reads: CASNLDGGNRYGYTF. DNA for the CDR3: TGTGCCAGCAATTTAGATGGGGGGAACCGATATGGCTACACCTTC. This sequence joins TRBV7-2 and TRBJ1-2, with D tentatively TRBD1 (5 bases). Germline loops: CDR1 SGHTA, CDR2 FQGNSA. V lost 7 bases and J 5 bases, leaving 20 bases between the germline ends. The CDR3 covers 15 residues.

This clonotype has just a few counts. The chain has TRBV12-3 or TRBV12-4 and TRBJ1-6; no firm D call. V shed 3 bases and J shed 5 bases, with 8 bases lying between them. CDR3 length: 14 amino acids. CDR3 sequence reads: CASSLSIDNSPLHF. CDR3 bases: TGTGCCAGCAGTTTGAGCATAGATAATTCACCCCTCCACTTT.

The chain links TRBV10-3 to TRBJ2-3; D gene uncertain. Trimming removed 3 bases from V and 3 bases from J, with 10 bases in between. The CDR3 is made up of 14 amino acids. Germline V gene sequence: CDR1 ENHRY, CDR2 SYGVKD. The CDR3 spells CAISEEVETDTQYF. As DNA, the CDR3 is TGTGCCATCAGTGAAGAGGTCGAAACAGATACGCAGTATTTT.

Note on this clonotype: Being one base from a much bigger clone, this may be a read error. This chain joins TRBV11-3 and TRBJ2-4, with 9 bases that match TRBD2. This CDR3 has 15 amino acids. With 5 bases clipped from V and 13 bases from J, the junction kept 15 bases outside the gene matches. Germline CDR1 reads SGHNT; CDR2 reads YENEEA. The DNA of the CDR3 is TGTGCCAGCAGCGCAGTAGCGGGAGCACAAAATGAGCAGTACTTC. It specifies CASSAVAGAQNEQYF.

At least ten counts were recorded for this clonotype. The junction differs from germline at one of its ends, possibly a read error. The chain carries TRBV20-1 and TRBJ1-2; TRBD1 matches 7 bases. The CDR3 loop spans 13 amino acids. The V gene's germline CDR1 is DFQATT and CDR2 SNEGSKA (reference sequence). The CDR3 loop reads CSAREQGSDGYTF. As DNA, the CDR3 is TGCAGTGCGAGAGAACAGGGGTCGGATGGCTACACCTTC.

As concerns this clonotype: Mismatch with germline at one junction end may stem from a read error. The rearrangement joins TRBV12-3 or TRBV12-4 to TRBJ2-3; D might be TRBD2 (7 bases). The CDR3 runs 14 residues. The CDR3 region is CASSSRGGADAQYF. Here the CDR3 DNA reads TGTGCCAGCAGTTCTAGGGGGGGCGCAGATGCGCAGTATTTT.

The chain is built from TRBV7-2 and TRBJ2-2, with 12 bases aligning to TRBD2. The V gene end was trimmed by 5 bases and the J gene end by 7 bases; junction bases not matched to a gene: 2. Germline V gene sequence: CDR1 SGHTA, CDR2 FQGNSA. The CDR3 totals 14 residues. The CDR3 spells CASSKLAGGGELFF. CDR3 DNA: TGTGCCAGCAGCAAACTAGCGGGGGGCGGGGAGCTGTTTTTT.

This clonotype came up many times. V usage is TRBV9 and J usage is TRBJ2-5, with 14 positions matching TRBD2. Germline-derived CDR1 and CDR2 are SGDLS and YYNGEE. Trimming at V came to 3 bases and at J to 5 bases, leaving 6 bases not matched to a gene. The CDR3 is 16 residues long. CDR3 sequence: CASSAATSGGAETQYF. CDR3 bases: TGTGCCAGCAGCGCCGCGACTAGCGGGGGGGCGGAGACCCAGTACTTC.

The chain links TRBV5-5 to TRBJ2-1; D possibly corresponds to TRBD2 (6 bases). Germline assignment: CDR1 SGHKS and CDR2 YYEKEE (reference sequence). This CDR3 is 14 amino acids long. The germline V and J ends were trimmed by 2 bases and 2 bases, with 8 bases remaining between them. The CDR3 region is CASSFWGAYNEQFF. The CDR3 coding sequence is TGTGCCAGCAGCTTTTGGGGGGCCTACAATGAGCAGTTCTTC.

The gene calls are TRBV12-3 or TRBV12-4 and TRBJ2-7; 10 bases match TRBD1. The CDR3 is 17 residues long. The J segment lost 7 bases and the V segment lost 3 bases, leaving 15 bases of the junction unmatched. The DNA of the CDR3 is TGTGCCAGCAGTTTCCGGACAGGGGGGCATACTAGGAATGAGCAGTACTTC. Translation: CASSFRTGGHTRNEQYF.

Notes on this clonotype: An end of the junction does not agree with germline; a read error may underlie this. J is TRBJ1-2 and V is TRBV28; D is uncertain. The CDR3 extends over 15 amino acids. Germline V gives CDR1 MDHEN, CDR2 SYDVKM. CDR3 amino acids: CAISPSGRQTGGYTF. As DNA, the CDR3 is TGTGCCATCAGTCCATCTGGGCGGCAGACGGGGGGCTACACCTTC.

The chain has TRBV20-1 and TRBJ1-1, with a weak D call TRBD1 (5 bases). Trimming cost V 0 bases and J 1 base, with 12 bases left between them. This CDR3 has 15 residues. Germline loops: CDR1 DFQATT, CDR2 SNEGSKA (reference sequence). CDR3 sequence: CSARDGAGSNTEAFF. As DNA, the CDR3 is TGCAGTGCTAGAGATGGGGCGGGATCGAACACTGAAGCTTTCTTT.

This clonotype was found a few times. CDR3 loop: CASPRPGISNTGELFF. As DNA, the CDR3 is TGTGCCAGCCCACGACCGGGAATATCGAACACCGGGGAGCTGTTTTTT. The V call is TRBV12-3 or TRBV12-4, the J call TRBJ2-2; D is perhaps TRBD2 (5 bases). The V end lost 8 bases, the J end lost 0 bases, and 16 bases lay between the germline ends. This CDR3 has 16 amino acids.

This clonotype came up once. A much bigger clone sits one base away, suggesting this may be a read error. The chain links TRBV6-5 to TRBJ2-1; D not resolved. Germline V gene lookup returns CDR1 MNHEY and CDR2 SVGAGI. The length of the CDR3 is 12 residues. The CDR3 coding sequence is TGTGCCTGCAGTTATGCGATGGGGGAGCAGTTCTTC. Translating gives CACSYAMGEQFF.